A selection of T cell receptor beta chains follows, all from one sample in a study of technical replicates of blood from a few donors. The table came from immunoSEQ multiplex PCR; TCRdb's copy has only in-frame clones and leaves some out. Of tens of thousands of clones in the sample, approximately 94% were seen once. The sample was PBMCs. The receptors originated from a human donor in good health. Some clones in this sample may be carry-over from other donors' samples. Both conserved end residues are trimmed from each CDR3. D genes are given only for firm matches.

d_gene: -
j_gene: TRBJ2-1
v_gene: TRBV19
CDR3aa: ASSGKRNNEQF

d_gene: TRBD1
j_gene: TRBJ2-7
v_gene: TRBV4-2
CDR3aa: ASSQDRDRGLRRYYEQY

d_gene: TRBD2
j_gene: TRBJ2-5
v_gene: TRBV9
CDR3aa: ASSVQGGGLGAQY

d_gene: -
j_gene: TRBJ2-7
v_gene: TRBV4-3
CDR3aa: ASSQDRPGAGISEQY

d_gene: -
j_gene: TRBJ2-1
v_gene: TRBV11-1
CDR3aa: ASSLARAWEQF

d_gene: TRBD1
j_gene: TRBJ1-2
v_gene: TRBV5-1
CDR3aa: ASSPGTGGVGGYT

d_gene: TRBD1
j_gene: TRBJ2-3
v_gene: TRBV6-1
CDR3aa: ASSVGTGRTDTQY

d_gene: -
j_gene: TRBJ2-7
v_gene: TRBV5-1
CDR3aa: ASKSSYEQY

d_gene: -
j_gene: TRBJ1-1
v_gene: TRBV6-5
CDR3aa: ASSNSLTEAF

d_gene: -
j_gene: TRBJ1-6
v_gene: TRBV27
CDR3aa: ASSLLSGSNYNSPLH

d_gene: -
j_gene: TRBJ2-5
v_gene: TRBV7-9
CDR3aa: ASSFLGGVQETQY

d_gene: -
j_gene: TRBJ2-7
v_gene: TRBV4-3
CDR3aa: ASSQGAGSYEQY

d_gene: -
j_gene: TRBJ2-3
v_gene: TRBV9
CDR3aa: ASSVDTSQTDTQY

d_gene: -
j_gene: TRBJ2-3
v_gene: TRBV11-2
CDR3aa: ASSPQNTQY

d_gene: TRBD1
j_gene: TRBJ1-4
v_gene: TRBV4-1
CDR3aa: ASSLRDRDDEKLF

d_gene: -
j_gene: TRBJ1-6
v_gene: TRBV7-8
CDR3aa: ASSFFGRERSPLH